This T cell receptor (beta chain) is drawn from a study of blood T cell repertoires in COVID-19 (dated by TCRdb to 2020 to 2022). In the study overall: Samples from collaborators originated in the United States, Italy and Spain and spanned both the acute and convalescent phases of COVID-19. The prospective study material was composed of cDNA or gDNA derived from T cells, B-cell-depleted T cells, or PBMCs. Where available, HLA class I and class II types were taken from metadata supplied by the sample provider and were not determined by assay-based typing. Subjects who had been exposed to COVID-19, were actively infected with it, or had recovered from it provided the deeply sampled blood TCRbeta repertoires that made up the dataset. The repertoires were released in a freely available public database intended as a resource for research on the immune response to SARS-CoV-2. A de-identified subject ID, COVID-19 status, age in years and sex were almost always included in the sample metadata. The samples were drawn from the first 160 participants of the ongoing ImmuneRACE study and from 950 to 1,500 subjects provided by 6 global collaborators.

The immunoSEQ Assay, a bias-controlled multiplex PCR, was used to amplify TCRbeta CDR3 regions from genomic DNA. The authors' pipeline ran thus. Within the assay, amplification of reference gene primers was used to estimate how many nucleated cells each sample contained. Sequence reads were collapsed and filtered to measure the absolute abundance of every unique TCRbeta CDR3 rearrangement. For each sample, productive Simpson clonality was calculated as the square root of Simpson's diversity index across productive rearrangements. As stored in TCRdb, this immuneACCESS dataset retains in-frame rearrangements with V and J assigned. A fraction of the clones does not appear; measured against another copy, unresolved V genes explain less than half of the discrepancy, and the remainder lacks a known reason. Clonal size and the V and J genes are those of that table, whereas D and trimming came from the DNA. The sample profile shows more than 300,000 clones; about 90% of them were found once. The top ten clonotypes cover over 9% of the sample.

Summary of the overall study and its limitations: The amount of clinical and demographic metadata varied by source and participant and was provided uncurated.

From the cysteine through the phenylalanine, the CDR3 covers 13 amino acids. The DNA shown is the 39-base CDR3, in frame from base 1. Cut back by 0 bases and 8 bases, the V and J ends lie 10 bases apart. Via the germline V gene (reference sequence), CDR1 is PRHDT and CDR2 FYEKMQ. Participants in the prospective study were aged 18 to 89 years, lived in more than 20 United States geographic areas, and enrolled through a virtual design. Cohort assignment in the prospective study relied on participant-reported clinical history from a screening survey and a study questionnaire. Recovered participants in ImmuneRACE Cohort 3 were defined by two consecutive negative NP/OP PCR tests, clearance by a healthcare professional, or resolution of symptoms. Mobile phlebotomists in the prospective study collected whole blood, serum and a nasopharyngeal or oropharyngeal swab from every participant. Over a 2-month period, participants in the prospective study had the option of providing additional blood draws and questionnaires. Prospective study blood samples were shipped either frozen or at room temperature before DNA extraction.

With regard to this clone: The clone's antigen remains unknown. Base qualities are not at hand, and no much larger clone is one base apart.

The V and J genes are TRBV13 and TRBJ1-1; no D gene is confidently identified. The sample consisted of PBMCs or T cells enriched from blood (not recorded which). The TCR was taken from a woman aged 25-40 years who had recovered from COVID-19. The DNA sequence is TGTGCCAGCAGCTTAGGACATCCCGGGGAAGCTTTCTTT. This yields the protein CASSLGHPGEAFF. Reference TRBV13 and TRBJ1-1 proteins supply the regions before and after the CDR3; the full variable domain is: AAGVIQSPRHLIKEKRETATLKCYPIPRHDTVYWYQQGPGQDPQFLISFYEKMQSDKGSIPDRFSAQQFSDYHSELNMSSLELGDSALYFCASSLGHPGEAFFGQGTRLTVV.